The clone carrying this T cell receptor beta chain was recorded at least ten times. Its target is unknown. These data are taken from a study of glioma-infiltrating T cells. Study results and caveats: Only very few CDR3 sequences appeared in both tissue and blood. Gliomas, especially low-grade, showed above-expected tissue-blood divergence; non-neoplastic patients showed below.

This CDR3 region has 14 residues. Trimming cost V 8 bases and J 1 base, with 13 bases left between them. Germline assignment: CDR1 SNHLY and CDR2 FYNNEI. The iRepertoire nested amplicon-rescue multiplex PCR amplified TCR alpha and beta CDR3s from RNA. Input was 100-400 ng of tissue mRNA or PBMC total RNA. TCRdb reprocessed the multiplex PCR reads with MiXCR, giving one entry per CDR3 protein. The sample consists of around 99,000 distinct CDR3 sequences, 25% to 30% of them appearing once. This receptor was obtained from a human donor with low-grade glioma or glioblastoma, undergoing nonglioma brain surgery, or in good health (not recorded which). Source material: glioma tissue, nonneoplastic brain tissue, or PBMCs (not recorded which). V usage is TRBV2 and J usage is TRBJ2-3; D perhaps matches TRBD2 (6 bases). The CDR3, as DNA: TGTGCCAGCGCTACCGGGACTCGCACAGATACGCAGTATTTT. Amino acids: CASATGTRTDTQYF.